This T cell receptor beta chain was captured in a study of beta chain features in type 1 diabetes. Study details: Age, gender, cell numbers and subset yield matched between patients and controls. The samples had around 100 million sorted cells examined in all. Study conclusions and caveats: Across patients, naive, central memory and Treg TCRB repertoires exhibited apparently greater similarity than was observed across healthy donors.

Expressed TCRB transcripts were sequenced, since all the RNA that had been isolated was reverse transcribed. Roughly 3.6 million reads per sample on average were obtained from naive, central memory and regulatory T cell samples. The repertoire was sequenced with immunoSEQ multiplex PCR; TCRdb's copy has only in-frame clones and lacks some. The table records 250,000 to 350,000 clones, 12% to 15% of them present only once. Concerning this clone: Antigen: not known.

V was pared by 4 bases and J by 5 bases, with 15 bases of the junction left unmatched. This CDR3 has 17 residues. Germline CDR1 is SGDLS and CDR2 is YYNGEE. Sequenced input: central memory CD4+ T cells from blood. The sequence was collected from a man aged 25 to 45 in good health. The rearrangement uses TRBV9 and TRBJ2-1, with 7 bases identical to TRBD1. The CDR3: CASSHYSGQSTDNEQFF. In nucleotides, the CDR3 is TGTGCCAGCAGCCACTACTCGGGACAGTCCACTGACAATGAGCAGTTCTTC.